This TCR beta chain was sequenced during a study of CD8 T cells in Susac syndrome. CDR1 is MDHEN, CDR2 SYDVKM, per germline. V was pared by 5 bases and J by 0 bases, with 11 bases between. The length of the CDR3 is 14 residues. When the RNA was reverse transcribed, random hexamers were used with an input of roughly 0.5 to 1 ug. immunoSEQ multiplex PCR amplified TCR beta CDR3 across 54 Vbeta, 13 Jbeta. Using its own MiXCR run on the immunoSEQ multiplex PCR reads, TCRdb lists one record per CDR3 protein. This table holds roughly 150,000 distinct CDR3 sequences, roughly 94% found once. The chain carries TRBV28 and TRBJ2-7, with D possibly TRBD2 on 5 matching bases. The sequence was obtained from a human donor in good health. Source material: CD4+ T cells from PBMCs. The CDR3 is CASSPPTTSYEQYF. The CDR3 DNA is TGTGCCAGCAGTCCACCGACTACCTCCTACGAGCAGTACTTC. Combining the CDR3 with reference TRBV28 and TRBJ2-7 gives the whole variable domain DVKVTQSSRYLVKRTGEKVFLECVQDMDHENMFWYRQDPGLGLRLIYFSYDVKMKEKGDIPEGYSVSREKKERFSLILESASTNQTSMYLCASSPPTTSYEQYFGPGTRLTVT.